This T cell receptor beta chain was found in a study of blood T cell repertoires in COVID-19. Background on the study: Italy, Spain and the United States were the sources of the convalescent and acute COVID-19 samples. Sources were T cells, B-cell-depleted T cells, or PBMCs; the material itself was cDNA or gDNA.

Methods used by the authors: Reference gene primer amplification gave nucleated cell count estimates. Produced via immunoSEQ multiplex PCR; TCRdb's table is partial and in-frame only. That table furnishes V, J and clone size, whereas the DNA furnished D and trimming. Seen here are 200,000 or so clones, 88% observed once, and the top ten hold under 2%. V lost 3 bases, J lost 4 bases, and 9 bases lay in between. CDR3 length equals 13 residues. Germline loops: CDR1 MNHEY, CDR2 SMNVEV (reference sequence). The rearrangement uses TRBV27 and TRBJ2-5; possible D gene TRBD2, 5 bases. This clonotype originated in a man in his 70s with acute or convalescent COVID-19. Specimen: peripheral blood. DNA for the CDR3: TGTGCCAGCAGTTTTGGGGAGCGAGAGACCCAGTACTTC. Its protein product is CASSFGERETQYF.